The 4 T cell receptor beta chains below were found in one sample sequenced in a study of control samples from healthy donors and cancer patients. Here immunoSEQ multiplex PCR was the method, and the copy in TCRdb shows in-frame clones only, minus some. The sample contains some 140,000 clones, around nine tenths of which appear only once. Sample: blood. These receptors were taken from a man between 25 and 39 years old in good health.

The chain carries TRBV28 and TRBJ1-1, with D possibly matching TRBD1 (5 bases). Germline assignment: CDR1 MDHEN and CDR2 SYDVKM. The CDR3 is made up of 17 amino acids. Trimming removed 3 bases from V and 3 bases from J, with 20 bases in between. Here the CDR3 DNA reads TGTGCCAGCAGTTTTTCTAACCGGGACCCCAGGCACACTGAAGCTTTCTTT. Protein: CASSFSNRDPRHTEAFF.

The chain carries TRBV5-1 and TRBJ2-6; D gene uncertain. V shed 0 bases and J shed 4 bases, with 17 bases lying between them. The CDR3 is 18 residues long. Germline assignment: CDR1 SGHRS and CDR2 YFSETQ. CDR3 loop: CASSLANESRSGANVLTF. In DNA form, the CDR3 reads TGCGCCAGCAGCTTGGCTAACGAGTCACGTTCCGGGGCCAACGTCCTGACTTTC. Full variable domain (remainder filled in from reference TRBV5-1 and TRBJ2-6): KAGVTQTPRYLIKTRGQQVTLSCSPISGHRSVSWYQQTPGQGLQFLFEYFSETQRNKGNFPGRFSGRQFSNSRSEMNVSTLELGDSALYLCASSLANESRSGANVLTFGAGSRLTVL.

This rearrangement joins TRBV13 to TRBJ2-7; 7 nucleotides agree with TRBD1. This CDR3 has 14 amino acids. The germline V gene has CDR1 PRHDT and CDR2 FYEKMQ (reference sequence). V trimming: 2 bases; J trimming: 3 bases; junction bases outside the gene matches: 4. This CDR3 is CASSLRQGLYEQYF. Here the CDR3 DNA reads TGTGCCAGCAGCTTAAGACAGGGCCTCTACGAGCAGTACTTC.

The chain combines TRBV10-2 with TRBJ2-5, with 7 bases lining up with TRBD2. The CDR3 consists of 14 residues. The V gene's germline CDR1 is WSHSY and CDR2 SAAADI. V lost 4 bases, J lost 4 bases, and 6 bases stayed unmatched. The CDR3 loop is CASSGRTSAETQYF. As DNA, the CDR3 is TGCGCCAGCAGTGGTAGGACTAGTGCAGAGACCCAGTACTTC.